This T cell receptor (beta chain) was recovered during a study of shared clonotypes between healthy human individuals. Libraries were prepared by immunoSEQ multiplex PCR; TCRdb keeps only in-frame clonotypes and omits some of them. The table lists roughly 2.5 million clones, over 85% of them singletons, with around 0.14% in the top ten. Study-level results: Clonotypes shared by all four donors outscored non-shared clonotypes in generation probability. Estimated clonotype richness was generally higher in naive than memory subsets.

On this clone itself: Its cognate antigen is unknown.

There are 13 residues in the CDR3. Germline V lookup: CDR1 MDHEN, CDR2 SYDVKM. Deletions cut 4 bases from V and 5 bases from J, with 12 bases between. J is TRBJ2-7 and V is TRBV28; weak D call: TRBD1 (6 bases). The sequence was obtained from a man aged 18 to 29 in good health. Input material: naive CD4+ T cells sorted from blood. The subset was: CD45RA+ positively selected. CDR3 region: CASSSTGTHEQYF. CDR3 in DNA: TGTGCCAGCAGTTCGACAGGAACCCACGAGCAGTACTTC.